The clone carrying this T cell receptor (beta chain) was seen more than once but under ten times. The antigen is undetermined. The data were taken from a study of identical twins. The study, taken as a whole, reports: Twin-shared out-of-frame alpha sequences were enriched for low generation probability. Out-of-frame sharing of TCR alpha in monozygotic twins was underestimated by models. Weaker excess twin sharing was observed in beta out-of-frame sequences.

One entry per CDR3 protein results from TCRdb running MiXCR on the 5' RACE reads. The sample lists a few hundred thousand distinct CDR3 sequences; over 9.5% were seen once. This sample also belongs to another study, concerning yellow fever vaccine responses in identical twins.

The TCR originated in a woman younger than 30 in good health. The sample consisted of memory (CD45RO+) T cells sorted from blood.

The CDR3 DNA sequence: TGTGCCATCAGTGATGGCGGGGGCTCCACAGATACGCAGTATTTT. Its protein product is CAISDGGGSTDTQYF. V gene TRBV10-3 combines with J gene TRBJ2-3, with D perhaps matching TRBD2 (7 bases). This CDR3 region has 15 residues. Trimming took 3 bases from V and 2 from J, leaving 12 bases between them. Germline CDR1 and CDR2: ENHRY and SYGVKD.